The source of this T cell receptor (beta chain) is a study of PD-1 blockade in classical Hodgkin lymphoma. Whole-study context: The patients were dosed with nivolumab 3 mg/kg, infused intravenously every 2 weeks.

Brentuximab vedotin exposure varied, and every patient relapsed after autologous stem cell transplantation. Progressive disease, partial response or complete response was each patient's best response. In germline, CDR1 is MRHNA, CDR2 SNTAGT. CDR3 length: 12 residues. Trimming cost V 1 base and J 1 base, with 1 base left between them. With regard to this clone: Antigen specificity is unknown.

Findings and caveats of the study: Patients who initiated nivolumab within 1 year of ASCT were excluded. Complete responders entered with baseline diversity on par with newly diagnosed patients, the results showed.

Sequencing was performed with immunoSEQ multiplex PCR; in TCRdb, only in-frame clones are kept and a portion is missing. The table lists about 100,000 clones, nearly 90% of them singletons, with 15% to 20% in the top ten. This receptor was taken from a human donor with classical Hodgkin lymphoma. The V gene is TRBV6-4, the J gene TRBJ1-2; no firm D call. Material: peripheral blood mononuclear cells (PBMCs), obtained before the second cycle of nivolumab. The CDR3 DNA is TGTGCCAGCAGTGACTTTAACTATGGCTACACCTTC. Translating it yields CASSDFNYGYTF.